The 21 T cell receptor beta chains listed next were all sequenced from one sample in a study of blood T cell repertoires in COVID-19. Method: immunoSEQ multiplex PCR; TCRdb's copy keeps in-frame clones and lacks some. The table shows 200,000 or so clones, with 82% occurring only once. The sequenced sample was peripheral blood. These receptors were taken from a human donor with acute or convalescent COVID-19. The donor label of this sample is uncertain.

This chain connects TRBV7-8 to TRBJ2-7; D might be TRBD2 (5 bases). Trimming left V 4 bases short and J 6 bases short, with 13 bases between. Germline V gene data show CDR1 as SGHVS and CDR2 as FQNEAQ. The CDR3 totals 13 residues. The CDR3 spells CASSSEGEGEQYF. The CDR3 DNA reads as TGTGCCAGCAGCTCCGAGGGAGAAGGCGAGCAGTACTTC. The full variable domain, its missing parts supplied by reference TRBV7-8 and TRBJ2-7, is GAGVSQSPRYKVAKRGQDVALRCDPISGHVSLFWYQQALGQGPEFLTYFQNEAQLDKSGLPSDRFFAERPEGSVSTLKIQRTQQEDSAVYLCASSSEGEGEQYFGPGTRLTVT.

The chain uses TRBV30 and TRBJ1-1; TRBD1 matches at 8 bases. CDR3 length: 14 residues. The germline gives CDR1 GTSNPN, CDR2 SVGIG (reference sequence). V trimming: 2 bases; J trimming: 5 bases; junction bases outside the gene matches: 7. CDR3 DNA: TGTGCCTGGAGTCGCGGGACAGGCTGGACTGAAGCTTTCTTT. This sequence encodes CAWSRGTGWTEAFF.

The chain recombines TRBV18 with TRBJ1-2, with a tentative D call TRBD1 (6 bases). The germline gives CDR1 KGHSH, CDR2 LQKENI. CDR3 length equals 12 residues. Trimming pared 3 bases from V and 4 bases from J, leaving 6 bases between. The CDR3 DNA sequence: TGTGCCAGCTCACCGGACAGCTATGGCTACACCTTC. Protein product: CASSPDSYGYTF. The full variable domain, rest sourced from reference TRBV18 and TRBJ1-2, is NAGVMQNPRHLVRRRGQEARLRCSPMKGHSHVYWYRQLPEEGLKFMVYLQKENIIDESGMPKERFSAEFPKEGPSILRIQQVVRGDSAAYFCASSPDSYGYTFGSGTRLTVV.

This CDR3 reads CASSLWGLAGGPNEQFF. CDR3 sequence (DNA): TGTGCCAGCAGTTTATGGGGGCTAGCGGGAGGGCCCAATGAGCAGTTCTTC. This chain joins TRBV28 and TRBJ2-1; 12 bases match TRBD2. This CDR3 spans 17 amino acids. Germline CDR1 is MDHEN and CDR2 is SYDVKM. V shed 0 bases, J shed 6 bases, and the junction held 6 bases outside the gene matches.

The CDR3 bases are TGTGCCAGCAGCTTACTAGGGACCTACGAGCAGTACTTC. Its translation is CASSLLGTYEQYF. The chain links TRBV5-6 to TRBJ2-7, with D perhaps TRBD2 (5 bases). Germline CDR1 SGHDT, CDR2 YYEEEE. The CDR3 spans 13 residues. Trimming took off 2 bases at V and 2 bases at J, with 8 bases between the two ends.

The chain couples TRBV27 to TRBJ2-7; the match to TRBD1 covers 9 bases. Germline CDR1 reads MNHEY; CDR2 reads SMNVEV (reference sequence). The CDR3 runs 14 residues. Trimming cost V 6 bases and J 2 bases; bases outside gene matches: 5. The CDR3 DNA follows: TGTGCCAGCAGGGGGACAGGGCAGACCTACGAGCAGTACTTC. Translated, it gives CASRGTGQTYEQYF.

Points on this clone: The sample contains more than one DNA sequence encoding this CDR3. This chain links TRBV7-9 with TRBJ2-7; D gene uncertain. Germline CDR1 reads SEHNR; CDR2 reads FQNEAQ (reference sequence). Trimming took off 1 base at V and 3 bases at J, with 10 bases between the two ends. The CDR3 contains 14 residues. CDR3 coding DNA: TGTGCCAGCAGCTTAGGCGGATCTAACTACGAGCAGTACTTC. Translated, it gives CASSLGGSNYEQYF.

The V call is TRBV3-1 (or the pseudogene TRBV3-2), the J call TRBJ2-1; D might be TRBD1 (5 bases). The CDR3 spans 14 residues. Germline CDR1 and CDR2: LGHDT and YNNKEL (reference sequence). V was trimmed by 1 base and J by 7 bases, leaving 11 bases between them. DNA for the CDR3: TGTGCCAGCAGCCAAGGATTGCAGGGTAATGAGCAGTTCTTC. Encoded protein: CASSQGLQGNEQFF.

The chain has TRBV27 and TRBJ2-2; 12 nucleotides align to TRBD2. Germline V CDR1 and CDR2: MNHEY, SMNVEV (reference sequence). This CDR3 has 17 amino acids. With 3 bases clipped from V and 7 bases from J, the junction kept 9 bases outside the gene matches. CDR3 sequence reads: CASSLLAGGSGVGELFF. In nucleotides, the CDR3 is TGTGCCAGCAGTTTGCTAGCGGGAGGGAGCGGTGTCGGGGAGCTGTTTTTT.

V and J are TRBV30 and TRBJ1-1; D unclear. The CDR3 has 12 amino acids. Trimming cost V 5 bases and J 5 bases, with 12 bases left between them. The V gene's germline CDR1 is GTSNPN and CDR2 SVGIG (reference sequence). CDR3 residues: CAWVMGGTEAFF. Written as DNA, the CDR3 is TGTGCCTGGGTGATGGGAGGTACTGAAGCTTTCTTT.

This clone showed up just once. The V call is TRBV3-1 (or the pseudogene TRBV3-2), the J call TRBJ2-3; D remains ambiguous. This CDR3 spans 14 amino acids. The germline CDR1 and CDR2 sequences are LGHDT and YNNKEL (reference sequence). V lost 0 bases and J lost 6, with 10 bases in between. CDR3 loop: CASSQERPTDTQYF. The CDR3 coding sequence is TGTGCCAGCAGCCAAGAGAGGCCGACGGATACGCAGTATTTT.

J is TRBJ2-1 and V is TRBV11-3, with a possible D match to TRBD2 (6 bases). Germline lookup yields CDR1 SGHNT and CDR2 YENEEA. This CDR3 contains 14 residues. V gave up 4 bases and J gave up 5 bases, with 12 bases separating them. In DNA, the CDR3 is TGTGCCAGCAGCTCTGGGGGGAGCAACAATGAGCAGTTCTTC. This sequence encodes CASSSGGSNNEQFF.

CDR3 coding DNA: TGTGCCAGCAGCTCCCGGACAGTCAACACCTTC. This sequence encodes CASSSRTVNTF. The genes are TRBV11-2 and TRBJ1-2; the D gene is possibly TRBD1 (6 bases). The ends were cut back, 4 bases at V and 12 bases at J, with 12 bases in the middle. Per germline, CDR1 SGHAT and CDR2 FQNNGV. The CDR3 is 11 amino acids.

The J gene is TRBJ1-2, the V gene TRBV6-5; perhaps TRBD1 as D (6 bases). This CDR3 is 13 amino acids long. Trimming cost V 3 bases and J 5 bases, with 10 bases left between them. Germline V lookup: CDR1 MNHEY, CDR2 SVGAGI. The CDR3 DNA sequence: TGTGCCAGCAGTTATGGGGGCGGTTATGGCTACACCTTC. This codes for CASSYGGGYGYTF.

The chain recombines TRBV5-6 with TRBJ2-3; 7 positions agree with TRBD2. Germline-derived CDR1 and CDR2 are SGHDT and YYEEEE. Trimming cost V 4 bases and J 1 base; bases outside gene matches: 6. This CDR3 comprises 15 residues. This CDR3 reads CASSPDAGGTDTQYF. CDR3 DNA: TGTGCCAGCAGCCCGGACGCGGGAGGCACAGATACGCAGTATTTT.

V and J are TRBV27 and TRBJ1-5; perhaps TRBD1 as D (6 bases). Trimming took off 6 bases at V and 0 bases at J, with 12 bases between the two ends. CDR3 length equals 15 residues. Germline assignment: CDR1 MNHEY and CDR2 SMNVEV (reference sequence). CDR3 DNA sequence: TGTGCCAGCAGACCCGGACAGTATAGCAATCAGCCCCAGCATTTT. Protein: CASRPGQYSNQPQHF.

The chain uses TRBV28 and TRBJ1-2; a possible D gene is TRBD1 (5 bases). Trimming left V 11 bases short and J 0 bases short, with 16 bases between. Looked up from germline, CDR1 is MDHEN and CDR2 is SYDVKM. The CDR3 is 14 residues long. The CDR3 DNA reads TGTGCCTGCACTATCAGGACAACTAACTATGGCTACACCTTC. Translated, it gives CACTIRTTNYGYTF.

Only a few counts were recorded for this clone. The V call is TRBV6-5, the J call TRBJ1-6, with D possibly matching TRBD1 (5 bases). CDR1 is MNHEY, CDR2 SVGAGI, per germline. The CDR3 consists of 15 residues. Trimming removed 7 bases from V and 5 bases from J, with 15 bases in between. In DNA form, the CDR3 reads TGTGCCAGCACTCAGACGTGGGGCGATAATTCACCCCTCCACTTT. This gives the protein CASTQTWGDNSPLHF.

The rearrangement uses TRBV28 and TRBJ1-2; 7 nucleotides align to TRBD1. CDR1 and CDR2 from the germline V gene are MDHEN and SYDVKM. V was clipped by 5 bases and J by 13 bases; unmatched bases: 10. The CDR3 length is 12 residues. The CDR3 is CASSGTAYMGTF. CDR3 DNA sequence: TGTGCCAGCAGTGGGACAGCCTATATGGGCACCTTC.

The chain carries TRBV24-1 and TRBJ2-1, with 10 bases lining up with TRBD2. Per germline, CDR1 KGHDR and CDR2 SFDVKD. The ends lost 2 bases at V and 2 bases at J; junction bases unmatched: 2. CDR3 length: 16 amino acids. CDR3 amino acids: CATSDSSGRPYNEQFF. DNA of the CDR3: TGTGCCACCAGTGATTCTAGCGGGAGACCCTACAATGAGCAGTTCTTC.

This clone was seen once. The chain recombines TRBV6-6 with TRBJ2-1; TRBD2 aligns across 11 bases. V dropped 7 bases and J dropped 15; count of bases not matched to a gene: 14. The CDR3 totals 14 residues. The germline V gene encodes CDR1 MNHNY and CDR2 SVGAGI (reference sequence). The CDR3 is CASTLDGTSGDPFF. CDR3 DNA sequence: TGTGCCAGCACTTTGGACGGGACTAGCGGAGACCCGTTCTTC.